These T cell receptor beta chains were read from a single sample in a study of Ad26.COV2.S vaccination and SARS-CoV-2 variants. The repertoire was sequenced with immunoSEQ multiplex PCR; TCRdb's copy has only in-frame clones and lacks some. Here the sample spans about 400,000 clones, roughly 90% being singletons. Here the sequenced sample was peripheral blood, taken in a trial of Ad26.COV2.S vaccine versus placebo. These TCRs come from a person between 18 and 65 years old who received the Ad26.COV2.S COVID-19 vaccine or a placebo. CDR3s include the opening cysteine and the closing phenylalanine or tryptophan. The D gene is left open where the match is weak. A row's size may be missing; if present it is once, few, many or a size class.

>TRBV5-4|.|TRBJ2-5|.|13
TGTGCCAGCAGCTTCGGGGTAGAAGAGACCCAGTACTTC
CASSFGVEETQYF
>TRBV15|.|TRBJ1-2|.|12
TGTGCCACCAGCGATTGGGACTATGGCTACACCTTC
CATSDWDYGYTF
>TRBV28|.|TRBJ1-4|.|19
TGTGCCAGCAGTTTCCCTCGTCACCTGATCAGGGGACGCGGTGAAAAACTGTTTTTT
CASSFPRHLIRGRGEKLFF
>TRBV2|.|TRBJ2-7|.|13
TGTGCCAGCAGATCGACTGTATCCTACGAGCAGTACTTC
CASRSTVSYEQYF
>TRBV3-1/TRBV3-2|.|TRBJ2-5|.|17
TGTGCCAGCAGCCATTGGGCCCAGGGAGCGTACCAAGAGACCCAGTACTTC
CASSHWAQGAYQETQYF
>TRBV19|.|TRBJ2-1|.|16
TGTGCCAGTAGTTTATACAGGGAGGCCTCCTACAATGAGCAGTTCTTC
CASSLYREASYNEQFF
>TRBV7-3|.|TRBJ1-3|few|14
TGTGCCAGCAGCTTAACGGGGTCTGGAAACACCATATATTTT
CASSLTGSGNTIYF
>TRBV9|.|TRBJ2-5|.|15
TGTGCCAGCAGCGAGGGACCCCGGAGGGGAGAGACCCAGTACTTC
CASSEGPRRGETQYF
>TRBV5-6|TRBD1|TRBJ1-2|.|17
TGTGCCAGCAGCTTGGTTTTGGCAGGGGGCTGGTGGAATGGCTACACCTTC
CASSLVLAGGWWNGYTF
>TRBV5-1|.|TRBJ1-2|.|15
TGCGCCAGCAGCTTGGATACAGGTGGAGGCTATGGCTACACCTTC
CASSLDTGGGYGYTF
>TRBV7-2|.|TRBJ2-7|.|17
TGTGCCAGCAGCTTGGGTGCGAGAGGGGGAGGATCCTACGAGCAGTACTTC
CASSLGARGGGSYEQYF
>TRBV24-1|.|TRBJ1-2|.|14
TGTGCCACCAGTGGCCGTGGGGGTAGCTATGGCTACACCTTC
CATSGRGGSYGYTF
>TRBV6-6|TRBD1|TRBJ1-2|few|13
TGTGCCAGCAGGCCGGGACAGATTAGGGGCTACACCTTC
CASRPGQIRGYTF
>TRBV9|TRBD2|TRBJ2-6|few|15
TGTGCCAGCAGCGTCGGGGGGACTGGGGCCAACGTCCTGACTTTC
CASSVGGTGANVLTF
>TRBV29-1|.|TRBJ1-1|few|11
TGCAGCGTTGGGAGCTTCACTGAAGCTTTCTTT
CSVGSFTEAFF
>TRBV5-6|TRBD1|TRBJ1-3|.|16
TGTGCCAGCAGCAGGGGACAGGGGGTCGCTGGAAACACCATATATTTT
CASSRGQGVAGNTIYF
>TRBV5-1|.|TRBJ1-3|.|14
TGCGCCAGCAGCTTGGCAGTCTCTGGAAACACCATATATTTT
CASSLAVSGNTIYF
>TRBV11-2|.|TRBJ2-5|.|15
TGTGCCAGCAGTCCTAACCGGGGCAGGTTGGAGACCCAGTACTTC
CASSPNRGRLETQYF
>TRBV20-1|.|TRBJ1-1|.|10
TGCAGTGCCCCAGGACAGGAAGCTTTCTTT
CSAPGQEAFF
>TRBV2|.|TRBJ2-1|.|15
TGTGCCAGCAGTGAATGGGCGAGGCCGGGTGCTGAGCAGTTCTTC
CASSEWARPGAEQFF
>TRBV12-3/TRBV12-4|TRBD1|TRBJ1-2|.|12
TGTGCCAGCACTCTCAGGGGGTATGGCTACACCTTC
CASTLRGYGYTF
>TRBV10-3|.|TRBJ1-4|once|14
TGTGCCATCAGTGAGTCAGGGGAGAATGAAAAACTGTTTTTT
CAISESGENEKLFF
>TRBV15|.|TRBJ1-6|.|14
TGTGCCACCAGCAGAGGGACATATAATTCACCCCTCCACTTT
CATSRGTYNSPLHF
>TRBV5-6|.|TRBJ2-2|.|12
TGTGCCAGCAGCTTCGGTACCGGGGAGCTGTTTTTT
CASSFGTGELFF
>TRBV7-2|.|TRBJ2-5|.|12
TGTGCCAGCAGCTTTATCGTGGAGACCCAGTACTTC
CASSFIVETQYF
>TRBV19|.|TRBJ2-2|.|12
TGTGCCAGTAGTGTGACAGACTGGGAGCTGTTTTTT
CASSVTDWELFF
>TRBV4-1|.|TRBJ2-7|.|16
TGCGCCAGCAGCCAAGATTCCGGGGTAGGATGGTACGAGCAGTACTTC
CASSQDSGVGWYEQYF
>TRBV13|.|TRBJ2-7|.|14
TGTGCCAGCAGCTTTCGGCAGAGACCTTACGAGCAGTACTTC
CASSFRQRPYEQYF
>TRBV28|TRBD1|TRBJ1-6|.|16
TGTGCCAGCAGTTTACGGACAGGGTGGCTTGGCTCACCCCTCCACTTT
CASSLRTGWLGSPLHF
>TRBV6-5|.|TRBJ1-1|.|14
TGTGCCAGCAGTTACTCTGGAGATAACACTGAAGCTTTCTTT
CASSYSGDNTEAFF
>TRBV30|.|TRBJ1-2|.|12
TGTGCCTGGAGTGAAGGACACGCGGGCTACACCTTC
CAWSEGHAGYTF
>TRBV3-1/TRBV3-2|.|TRBJ2-4|.|18
TGTGCCAGCAGCCTCTGGGGGGCTGATACCAAGGCCAAAAACATTCAGTACTTC
CASSLWGADTKAKNIQYF
>TRBV19|TRBD2|TRBJ2-7|few|16
TGTGCCAGTAGTATAGATGGTAGCGGGAACTCCTACGAGCAGTACTTC
CASSIDGSGNSYEQYF
>TRBV5-5|.|TRBJ2-3|few|14
TGTGCCAGCAGCTGGCCTCGTAGCACAGATACGCAGTATTTT
CASSWPRSTDTQYF
>TRBV19|.|TRBJ1-5|.|13
TGTGCCAGCCAGACGGGGATCGATCAGCCCCAGCATTTT
CASQTGIDQPQHF
>TRBV6-5|.|TRBJ1-6|.|13
TGTGCCAGCAGGGATACTTTAAATTCACCCCTCCACTTT
CASRDTLNSPLHF
>TRBV5-8|.|TRBJ1-2|.|14
TGTGCCAGCAGCTTGGAGGTCAGGGAGGGCGGCTACACCTTC
CASSLEVREGGYTF
>TRBV30|TRBD1|TRBJ1-5|.|13
TGTGCCTGTAAACAGGGGGAAGATCAGCCCCAGCATTTT
CACKQGEDQPQHF
>TRBV6-2/TRBV6-3|.|TRBJ2-7|.|14
TGTGCCAGCAGTTATTTGTGGGTCCCCTACGAGCAGTACTTC
CASSYLWVPYEQYF
>TRBV27|.|TRBJ1-1|.|14
TGTGCCAGCAGTTTCGGGCACGATGGCACTGAAGCTTTCTTT
CASSFGHDGTEAFF
>TRBV5-1|.|TRBJ1-2|.|11
TGCGCTACCACAGAGAAGGGAGGCTACACCTTC
CATTEKGGYTF
>TRBV7-2|TRBD2|TRBJ2-5|.|18
TGTGCCAGCAGCCCCCAAAGCGGGGGGGTTAGTATCCAAGAGACCCAGTACTTC
CASSPQSGGVSIQETQYF